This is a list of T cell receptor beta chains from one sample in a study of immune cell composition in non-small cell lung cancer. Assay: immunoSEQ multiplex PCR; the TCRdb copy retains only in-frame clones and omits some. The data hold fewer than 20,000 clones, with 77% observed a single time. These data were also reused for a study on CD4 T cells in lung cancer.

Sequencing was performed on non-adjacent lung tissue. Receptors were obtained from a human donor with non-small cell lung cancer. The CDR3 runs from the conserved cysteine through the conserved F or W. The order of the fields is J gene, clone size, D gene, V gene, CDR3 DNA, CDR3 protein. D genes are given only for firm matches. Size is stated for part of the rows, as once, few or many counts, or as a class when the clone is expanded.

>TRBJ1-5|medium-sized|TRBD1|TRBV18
TGTGCCAGCTCACCACAGGGACAGGGTCAGCCCCAGCATTTT
CASSPQGQGQPQHF
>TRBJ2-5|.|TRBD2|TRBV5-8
TGTGCCAGCAGCTCGGGACTAGGGCCACAAGAGACCCAGTACTTC
CASSSGLGPQETQYF
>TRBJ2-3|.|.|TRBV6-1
TGTGCCAGCAGTGAAACCTGGACAGATACGCAGTATTTT
CASSETWTDTQYF
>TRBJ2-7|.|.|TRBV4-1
TGCGCCAGCAGCCGTAACGACGGATTCTACGAGCAGTACTTC
CASSRNDGFYEQYF
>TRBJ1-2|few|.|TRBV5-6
TGTGCCAGCAGCTTAGCCTTGGGTGGCTACACCTTC
CASSLALGGYTF
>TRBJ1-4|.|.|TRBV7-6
TGTGCCAGCAGCTTAGGGCAGCCTAATGAAAAACTGTTTTTT
CASSLGQPNEKLFF
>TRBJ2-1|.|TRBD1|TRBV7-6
TGTGCCAGCAGCGAGGGACAGGGGGCCTACAATGAGCAGTTCTTC
CASSEGQGAYNEQFF
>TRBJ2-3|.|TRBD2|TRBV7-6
TGTGCCAGCAGCTTAACTAGCGGGGGGGCTGGTCTAGATACGCAGTATTTT
CASSLTSGGAGLDTQYF
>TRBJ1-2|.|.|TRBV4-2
TGTGCCAGCAGCCCCCGCGGACCCCTTAGGGGGTCTAACTATGGCTACACCTTC
CASSPRGPLRGSNYGYTF
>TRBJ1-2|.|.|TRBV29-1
TGCAGCTGCGGGGGGCTGGAAGGCTACACCTTC
CSCGGLEGYTF
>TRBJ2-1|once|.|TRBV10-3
TGTGCCATCAGAGCTGGTGAGGGCACTCAGAACTACAATGAGCAGTTCTTC
CAIRAGEGTQNYNEQFF
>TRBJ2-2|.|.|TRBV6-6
TGTGCCAGCAGCCTAGTTCCTGTCGGCGGGGAGCTGTTTTTT
CASSLVPVGGELFF
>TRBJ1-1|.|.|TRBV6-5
TGTGCCAGCAGTATACAGGCCTTGAACACTGAAGCTTTCTTT
CASSIQALNTEAFF
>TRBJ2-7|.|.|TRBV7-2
TGTGCCAGCAGCTTTGGGCTAGCGTTCTCCTACGAGCAGTACTTC
CASSFGLAFSYEQYF
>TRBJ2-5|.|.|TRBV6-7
TGTGCCAGCCCTAAAACCAGGACACTAGAGACCCAGTACTTC
CASPKTRTLETQYF
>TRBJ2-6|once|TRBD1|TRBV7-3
TGTGCCAGCAGCTCTATCCAGGGGGCGCGGGGGGCCAACGTCCTGACTTTC
CASSSIQGARGANVLTF
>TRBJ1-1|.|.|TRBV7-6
TGTGCCAGCAGCTTAACAGCCCAAGGTTTAGAAGCTTTCTTT
CASSLTAQGLEAFF
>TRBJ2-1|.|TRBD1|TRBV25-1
TGTGCCAGCAGTAACCGACAGGGGAGCTCCTACAATGAGCAGTTCTTC
CASSNRQGSSYNEQFF
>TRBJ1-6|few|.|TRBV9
TGTGCCAGCAGCGCCACAGGGTCCAGGGATTCACCCCTCCACTTT
CASSATGSRDSPLHF
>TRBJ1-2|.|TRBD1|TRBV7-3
TGTGCCAGCAGCTTAAGTCCCCCGGGACAGGGCTATGGCTACACCTTC
CASSLSPPGQGYGYTF
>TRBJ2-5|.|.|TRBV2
TGTGCCAGCAGTGAAGCTAAAAGTGGGGGTCACGGGACCCAGTACTTC
CASSEAKSGGHGTQYF
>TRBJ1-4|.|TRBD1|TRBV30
TGTGCCTGGAGCCTCACTAGACAGGGAGAACTGTTTTTT
CAWSLTRQGELFF
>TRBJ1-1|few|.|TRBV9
TGTGCCAGCAGTAGAATGAACACTGAAGCTTTCTTT
CASSRMNTEAFF
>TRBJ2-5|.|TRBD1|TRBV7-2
TGTGCCAGCGGGTGGACAGGGGGCGCGTGGGAGACCCAGTACTTC
CASGWTGGAWETQYF
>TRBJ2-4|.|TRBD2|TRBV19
TGTGCCAGTAGTACACTAGATAAGGGGAGGGACATTCAGTACTTC
CASSTLDKGRDIQYF
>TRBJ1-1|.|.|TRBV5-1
TGCGCCAGCAGCTTCTTCTTTGGCAGAAACACTGAAGCTTTCTTT
CASSFFFGRNTEAFF
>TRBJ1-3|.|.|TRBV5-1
TGCGCCAGCAGCCGGGACTCCAACTCTGGAAACACCATATATTTT
CASSRDSNSGNTIYF
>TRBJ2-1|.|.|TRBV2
TGTGCCAGCAGTGATAATGGTTACAATGAGCAGTTCTTC
CASSDNGYNEQFF
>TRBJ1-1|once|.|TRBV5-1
TGCGCCAGCAGCTTGATGGCAGTACCAATGAACACTGAAGCTTTCTTT
CASSLMAVPMNTEAFF
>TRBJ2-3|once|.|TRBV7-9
TGTGCCAGCAGCTCGCCGGGTATAACAGATACGCAGTATTTT
CASSSPGITDTQYF
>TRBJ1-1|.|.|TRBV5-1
TGCGCCAGCGGAGACCAGGGGAACACTGAAGCTTTCTTT
CASGDQGNTEAFF
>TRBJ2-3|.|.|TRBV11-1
TGTGCCAGCAGCTTAGCGAGGGTCGGCACAACCCACACAGATACGCAGTATTTT
CASSLARVGTTHTDTQYF
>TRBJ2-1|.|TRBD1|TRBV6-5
TGTGCCAGCAGACGACAGGGTATCTATGAGCAGTTCTTC
CASRRQGIYEQFF
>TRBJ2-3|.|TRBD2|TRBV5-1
TGCGCCAGCAGCTTGGCTACTAGCGGGGGGGGCACAGATACGCAGTATTTT
CASSLATSGGGTDTQYF
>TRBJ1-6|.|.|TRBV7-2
TGTGCCAGCAGCTTAGGATCCCCAGGCGATAATTCACCCCTCCACTTT
CASSLGSPGDNSPLHF
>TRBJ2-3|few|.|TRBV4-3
TGCGCCAGCAGCCAAGGTTACGGGGGCGGGAGCGCAGATACGCAGTATTTT
CASSQGYGGGSADTQYF
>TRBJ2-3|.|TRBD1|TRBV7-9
TGTGCCAGCAGCCCAGGGGGCGGGCAAAGGGGTACGCAGTATTTT
CASSPGGGQRGTQYF
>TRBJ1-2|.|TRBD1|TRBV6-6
TGTGCCAGCAGTGACGGACAGGGGCGTCCGGGCTACACCTTC
CASSDGQGRPGYTF
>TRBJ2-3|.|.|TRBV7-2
TGTGCCAGCAGCCGAGGGACAGATACGCAGTATTTT
CASSRGTDTQYF
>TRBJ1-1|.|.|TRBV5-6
TGTGCCAGCAGCTTGTGGTTGAACACTGAAGCTTTCTTT
CASSLWLNTEAFF
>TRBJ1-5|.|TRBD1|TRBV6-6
TGTGCCAGCAGTTACACAGGGGCAGGCAATCAGCCCCAGCATTTT
CASSYTGAGNQPQHF
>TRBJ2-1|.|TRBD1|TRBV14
TGTGCCAGCAGCCATGGGAGGACAGGGGCCTTTGGGGAGCAGTTCTTC
CASSHGRTGAFGEQFF
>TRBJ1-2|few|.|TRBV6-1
TGTGCCAGCAGTTCCGGAAACTATGGCTACACCTTC
CASSSGNYGYTF